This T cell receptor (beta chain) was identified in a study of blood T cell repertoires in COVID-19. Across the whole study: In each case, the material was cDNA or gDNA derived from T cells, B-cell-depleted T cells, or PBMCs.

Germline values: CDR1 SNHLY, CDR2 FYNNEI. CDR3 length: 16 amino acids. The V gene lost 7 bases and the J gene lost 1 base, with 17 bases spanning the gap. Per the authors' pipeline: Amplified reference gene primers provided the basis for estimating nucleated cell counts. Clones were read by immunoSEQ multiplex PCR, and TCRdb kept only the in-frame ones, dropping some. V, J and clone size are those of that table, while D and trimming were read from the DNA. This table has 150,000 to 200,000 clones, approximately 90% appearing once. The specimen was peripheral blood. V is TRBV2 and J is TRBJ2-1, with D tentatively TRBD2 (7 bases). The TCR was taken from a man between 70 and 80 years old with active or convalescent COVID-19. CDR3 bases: TGTGCCAGCATGACCCGGGGGGCAGGTTCCTACAATGAGCAGTTCTTC. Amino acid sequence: CASMTRGAGSYNEQFF.